This TCR beta chain was identified during a study of OX40 agonist ivuxolimab in advanced cancers. General study findings and limits: The CD4+ and CD8+ T cells in the blood had expanded clonally by week 6 at 0.1 to 3.0 mg/kg.

On this clone: Its antigen remains unidentified.

Libraries were prepared by immunoSEQ multiplex PCR; TCRdb keeps only in-frame clonotypes and omits some of them. The table shows about 60,000 clones, with 90% occurring only once. Sequencing used CD4+ or CD8+ T cells sorted from blood, obtained in a trial of the OX40 agonist ivuxolimab. The TCR comes from an adult with an advanced solid tumor such as melanoma, head and neck, liver or kidney cancer.

The CDR3 nucleotides are TGCAGTGCGAGAAGCGAAGAGACCCAGTACTTC. Translation: CSARSEETQYF. The chain links TRBV20-1 to TRBJ2-5; D unresolved. V was shortened by 6 bases and J by 3 bases, with 8 bases between the two germline ends. Germline V CDR1 and CDR2: DFQATT, SNEGSKA (reference sequence). This CDR3 contains 11 residues.